This T cell receptor (beta chain) stems from a study of cytomegalovirus exposure and HLA in healthy donors. The CDR3 spans 15 residues. Trimming pared 1 base from V and 4 bases from J, leaving 10 bases between. CDR1 is SGHAT, CDR2 FQNNGV, per germline. Donors sampled were nominally healthy, though unrecorded immune exposures were likely. On this clone: The antigen remains undetermined.

Use of 60 Vbeta and 13 Jbeta primers characterized the PCR. The protocol was immunoSEQ multiplex PCR, while the TCRdb copy is restricted to in-frame clones and leaves out a portion. The table lists roughly 35,000 clones. Regarding the study as a whole: Of the V segments, some could not be distinguished, including TRBV6-2 and TRBV6-3, and were excluded.

This sequence originates from a woman in her forties in good health and CMV-seropositive. The chain combines TRBV11-2 with TRBJ2-2; TRBD1 is a possible D gene (6 bases). Sequencing was done on a sample of PBMCs. The CDR3 loop is CASSLAGAGTGELFF. The CDR3 region has the DNA TGTGCCAGCAGCTTAGCAGGGGCGGGCACCGGGGAGCTGTTTTTT.